The TCR beta chain described here comes from a study of T cell responses to AZD1222 COVID-19 vaccine. General observations from the study: Unmutated variant regions reportedly attract nearly half of all spike-specific TCRs. Only a handful of AZD1222 recipients, five to seven in all, had baseline seropositivity. Dominant at 160-218 and 743-854, vaccine-associated CD4 TCRs also spanned spike. In a largely white British group with more females than males, clonal diversity was possibly underestimated.

V lost 0 bases to trimming and J lost 1 base; unmatched junction nucleotides: 3. Germline V gene sequence: CDR1 SGHNT, CDR2 YYREEE (reference sequence). The CDR3 covers 16 residues. Points on this clone: Its target is not known.

Clones were sequenced by immunoSEQ multiplex PCR, and TCRdb holds only the in-frame ones, with some missing. The data contain about 140,000 clones, 85% to 95% of them seen just once; the ten biggest clones take up around 5.4%. This chain joins TRBV5-4 and TRBJ2-1; 8 bases match TRBD2. This sample comprised peripheral blood, obtained on day 0 of AZD1222 vaccination. This clonotype originated in an adult in good health. The CDR3 DNA follows: TGTGCCAGCAGCTTGGCCGGCGGGGGGTCCTACAATGAGCAGTTCTTC. Encoded protein: CASSLAGGGSYNEQFF.